The 27 T cell receptor beta chains below all came from one sample that was sequenced in a study of CD8 T cells in ankylosing spondylitis (dated by TCRdb to the late 2010s). Preparation of the library involved 5' RACE. The sequencing machine was an Illumina HiSeq 2500. TCRdb applied fastp at Q25 and MiXCR to the public reads, then kept only in-frame beta chains. Entries that share a CDR3 protein sequence are merged under the most common genes and DNA. The table for this sample lists under 200,000 distinct CDR3 sequences; 9.8% of them were counted only once. The top ten clonotypes cover less than 15% of the sample. The sample consisted of blood, either unsorted or a sorted T cell fraction (not recorded which). The receptors derive from a female donor with ankylosing spondylitis or in good health (not recorded which).

This clonotype has just a few counts. CDR3 coding DNA: TGTGCCAGTACCCCTTCAGCGACTAGCACAGATACGCAGTATTTT. Its protein product is CASTPSATSTDTQYF. The genes are TRBV19 and TRBJ2-3; no definite D call. The CDR3 length is 15 residues. Germline CDR1 and CDR2: LNHDA and SQIVND (reference sequence). Trimming shortened V by 7 bases and J by 0 bases, and 14 bases separated the two germline ends.

This clonotype was detected ten times or more. This chain joins TRBV7-6 and TRBJ2-7; D gene unclear. Germline loops: CDR1 SGHVS, CDR2 FNYEAQ. This CDR3 has 12 residues. V was clipped by 0 bases and J by 5 bases, with 5 bases between them. The CDR3 spells CASSLAGHEQYF. CDR3 DNA: TGTGCCAGCAGCTTAGCAGGCCACGAGCAGTACTTC.

This clonotype was counted a few times. The rearrangement links TRBV2 to TRBJ1-2; D is undetermined. CDR3 length equals 15 residues. The V and J ends lost 2 bases and 4 bases respectively, with 14 bases between them. Germline loops: CDR1 SNHLY, CDR2 FYNNEI. This CDR3 reads CASSEYPSLGYGYTF. The CDR3 DNA reads TGTGCCAGCAGTGAATATCCTTCACTGGGCTATGGCTACACCTTC.

This clonotype came up many times. V usage is TRBV29-1 and J usage is TRBJ2-7; 8 positions agree with TRBD2. The CDR3 totals 15 residues. Germline CDR1 is SQVTM and CDR2 is ANQGSEA. V gave up 6 bases and J gave up 5 bases; unmatched junction bases: 15. The CDR3: CSVDSSGSTGHEQYF. The CDR3 nucleotides read TGCAGCGTGGACTCAAGCGGGAGCACCGGACACGAGCAGTACTTC.

The chain employs TRBV3-1 and TRBJ2-5, with D possibly being TRBD2 (5 bases). The CDR3 is made up of 15 amino acids. The V end lost 0 bases, the J end lost 2 bases, and 10 bases lay between the germline ends. Germline V gives CDR1 LGHDT, CDR2 YNNKEL (reference sequence). In DNA, the CDR3 is TGTGCCAGCAGCCAAGATTTCGGGGTACAAGAGACCCAGTACTTC. As protein: CASSQDFGVQETQYF.

The rearrangement links TRBV24-1 to TRBJ2-1, with 10 bases that match TRBD1. Trimming at V came to 9 bases and at J to 2 bases, leaving 0 bases not matched to a gene. Germline V lookup: CDR1 KGHDR, CDR2 SFDVKD. The CDR3 spans 13 residues. CDR3 amino acids: CATGTGAYNEQFF. The CDR3 nucleotides are TGTGCCACCGGGACAGGGGCCTACAATGAGCAGTTCTTC.

This clonotype was counted many times. The CDR3 sequence: CSARATSGMETQYF. CDR3 DNA: TGCAGTGCTAGAGCGACTAGCGGGATGGAGACCCAGTACTTC. The rearrangement uses TRBV20-1 and TRBJ2-5; 11 bases agree with TRBD2. The CDR3 has 14 amino acids. V lost 1 base to trimming and J lost 5 bases; unmatched junction nucleotides: 3. Germline V gene lookup returns CDR1 DFQATT and CDR2 SNEGSKA (reference sequence).

The chain is built from TRBV19 and TRBJ2-6; D is perhaps TRBD2 (6 bases). Germline CDR1 is LNHDA and CDR2 is SQIVND (reference sequence). Trimming stripped 3 bases from V and 0 bases from J, with 12 bases between. The CDR3 extends over 17 amino acids. Here the CDR3 DNA reads TGTGCCAGTAGTATTTTCGACGGGAGCTCTGGGGCCAACGTCCTGACTTTC. Its protein is CASSIFDGSSGANVLTF. Looking up the rest from reference TRBV19 and TRBJ2-6 gives the full variable domain: DGGITQSPKYLFRKEGQNVTLSCEQNLNHDAMYWYRQDPGQGLRLIYYSQIVNDFQKGDIAEGYSVSREKKESFPLTVTSAQKNPTAFYLCASSIFDGSSGANVLTFGAGSRLTVL.

There are many counts of this clonotype. The gene calls are TRBV6-2 or TRBV6-3 and TRBJ2-1; no definite D call. In germline, CDR1 is MNHEY, CDR2 SVGEGT. V lost 4 bases to trimming and J lost 3 bases, with 13 bases between them. The CDR3 runs to 15 residues. The CDR3 nucleotides read TGTGCCAGCAGTTTGACGCTTTCTAACTACAATGAGCAGTTCTTC. As protein: CASSLTLSNYNEQFF.

This clonotype was seen a handful of times. The chain links TRBV4-1 to TRBJ1-1, with 7 bases fitting TRBD1. The CDR3 consists of 15 residues. The V gene's germline CDR1 is MGHRA and CDR2 YSYEKL. V lost 3 bases to trimming and J lost 5 bases; unmatched junction nucleotides: 9. CDR3 region: CASSQDRQGRTEAFF. CDR3 bases: TGCGCCAGCAGCCAGGATAGACAGGGACGAACTGAAGCTTTCTTT.

This clonotype was found many times. The rearrangement links TRBV15 to TRBJ2-7; D is possibly TRBD1 or TRBD2 (5 bases each). Germline V gene data show CDR1 as LNHNV and CDR2 as YYDKDF (reference sequence). V lost 0 bases and J 5 bases, leaving 8 bases between the germline ends. There are 13 residues in the CDR3. The chain's CDR3 is CATSRDRGDEQYF. The CDR3 coding sequence is TGTGCCACCAGCAGAGATCGAGGGGACGAGCAGTACTTC. The full variable domain, in which reference TRBV15 and TRBJ2-7 provide the parts outside the CDR3, is DAMVIQNPRYQVTQFGKPVTLSCSQTLNHNVMYWYQQKSSQAPKLLFHYYDKDFNNEADTPDNFQSRRPNTSFCFLDIRSPGLGDTAMYLCATSRDRGDEQYFGPGTRLTVT.

In this sample, this clonotype turned up a few times. This CDR3 reads CASSQDTGGRPTGELFF. The CDR3 DNA follows: TGTGCCAGCAGCCAAGATACCGGCGGGAGGCCTACCGGGGAGCTGTTTTTT. The chain carries TRBV4-2 and TRBJ2-2, with 8 bases matching TRBD2. V was pared by 0 bases and J by 5 bases, with 8 bases of the junction left unmatched. CDR3 size: 17 residues. Germline CDR1 and CDR2: LGHNA and YNFKEQ.

The V gene is TRBV19, the J gene TRBJ1-4, with D unresolved. Germline V gene lookup returns CDR1 LNHDA and CDR2 SQIVND (reference sequence). There are 12 residues in the CDR3. The V gene lost 4 bases and the J gene lost 0 bases, with 0 bases spanning the gap. The CDR3 bases are TGTGCCAGTAGTACAACTAATGAAAAACTGTTTTTT. It is translated as CASSTTNEKLFF.

V is TRBV20-1 and J is TRBJ2-1, with 9 nucleotides matching TRBD2. Germline V gives CDR1 DFQATT, CDR2 SNEGSKA (reference sequence). With 3 bases clipped from V and 3 bases from J, the junction kept 9 bases outside the gene matches. CDR3 length: 16 amino acids. The DNA of the CDR3 is TGCAGTGCTAGTCGTACTAGCGGGCCTTTCTACAATGAGCAGTTCTTC. Amino acid sequence: CSASRTSGPFYNEQFF.

This clonotype was observed a handful of times. The chain employs TRBV3-1 and TRBJ2-1; D possibly matches TRBD1 or TRBD2 (5 bases each). Trimming shortened V by 0 bases and J by 7 bases, and 13 bases separated the two germline ends. Germline loops: CDR1 LGHDT, CDR2 YNNKEL (reference sequence). There are 15 residues in the CDR3. CDR3 coding DNA: TGTGCCAGCAGCCAAGATCTGGTCAGGGAGAATGAGCAGTTCTTC. Translated: CASSQDLVRENEQFF.

The sample holds a few counts of this clonotype. This chain joins TRBV30 and TRBJ2-7; tentative D call: TRBD2 (5 bases). The germline V gene has CDR1 GTSNPN and CDR2 SVGIG (reference sequence). The CDR3 spans 12 residues. Trimming removed 5 bases from V and 1 base from J, with 9 bases in between. The CDR3 is CAWDYSSYEQYF. Written as DNA, the CDR3 is TGTGCCTGGGACTACAGTTCCTACGAGCAGTACTTC.

This chain links TRBV15 with TRBJ1-1; maybe TRBD1 (6 bases). Germline CDR1 reads LNHNV; CDR2 reads YYDKDF (reference sequence). Trimming shortened V by 8 bases and J by 1 base, and 8 bases separated the two germline ends. The CDR3 length is 12 residues. CDR3 in DNA: TGTGCCACCTCAGGGGCGAACACTGAAGCTTTCTTT. The encoded protein is CATSGANTEAFF.

The CDR3 DNA follows: TGTGCCAGCAGCCTTAGACAGGGGGTCCACGAGCAGTACTTC. The encoded protein is CASSLRQGVHEQYF. This rearrangement joins TRBV5-6 to TRBJ2-7; 9 bases line up with TRBD1. Unmatched junction bases numbered 7, after V lost 4 bases and J lost 5 bases. The CDR3 has 14 residues. CDR1 and CDR2 (germline): SGHDT, YYEEEE.

This chain joins TRBV29-1 and TRBJ2-3; D is unclear. V lost 3 bases and J lost 6, with 7 bases in between. Germline V CDR1 and CDR2: SQVTM, ANQGSEA. This CDR3 spans 11 amino acids. In nucleotides, the CDR3 is TGCAGCGTTGATCCCGGGGATACGCAGTATTTT. Translated, it gives CSVDPGDTQYF.

This sequence joins TRBV7-4 and TRBJ2-7; 8 bases match TRBD1. CDR3 size: 14 residues. V trimming: 3 bases; J trimming: 6 bases; junction bases outside the gene matches: 7. Germline-derived CDR1 and CDR2 are SGHVT and SQSDAQ. DNA of the CDR3: TGTGCCAGCAGCTTTGGACAGGGAAGATGCGAGCAGTACTTC. Translated, it gives CASSFGQGRCEQYF.

This clonotype turned up a few times. The chain is built from TRBV20-1 and TRBJ2-3; D may match TRBD1 or TRBD2 (6 bases each). Germline CDR1 and CDR2: DFQATT and SNEGSKA (reference sequence). V dropped 4 bases and J dropped 10 bases, with 15 bases sitting between them. The CDR3 runs 12 residues. CDR3 DNA sequence: TGCAGTGCTACGGGCCCGAGGGGGGCGCAGTATTTT. It translates to CSATGPRGAQYF.

This clonotype was found many times. The V gene is TRBV4-3, the J gene TRBJ2-7; 9 positions agree with TRBD1. Germline V lookup: CDR1 LGHNA, CDR2 YSLEER. The CDR3 has 16 amino acids. Unmatched junction bases numbered 5, after V lost 0 bases and J lost 2 bases. The CDR3 sequence: CASSQDGTGWPYEQYF. The CDR3 bases are TGCGCCAGCAGCCAAGATGGGACAGGGTGGCCCTACGAGCAGTACTTC.

This clonotype was found a few times. The V gene is TRBV19, the J gene TRBJ2-7; 9 nucleotides align to TRBD1. In germline, CDR1 is LNHDA, CDR2 SQIVND (reference sequence). V gave up 5 bases and J gave up 5 bases; unmatched junction bases: 10. There are 15 residues in the CDR3. For the CDR3, the DNA is TGTGCCAGTAGTCCCCGGGACAGGGAGGCTGACGAGCAGTACTTC. Its translation: CASSPRDREADEQYF. The full variable domain, with the rest looked up from reference TRBV19 and TRBJ2-7, is DGGITQSPKYLFRKEGQNVTLSCEQNLNHDAMYWYRQDPGQGLRLIYYSQIVNDFQKGDIAEGYSVSREKKESFPLTVTSAQKNPTAFYLCASSPRDREADEQYFGPGTRLTVT.

This clonotype was seen only a few times. The rearrangement uses TRBV6-1 and TRBJ1-1; no firm D call. Germline V gives CDR1 MNHNS, CDR2 SASEGT. V was clipped by 2 bases and J by 5 bases, with 9 bases between them. CDR3 length: 13 residues. The DNA of the CDR3 is TGTGCCAGCAGTGAAAGGGAAGCGACTGAAGCTTTCTTT. Translation gives CASSEREATEAFF.

The chain combines TRBV6-5 with TRBJ1-1; TRBD1 might be the D (6 bases). V shed 5 bases and J shed 0 bases, with 13 bases lying between them. CDR1 MNHEY and CDR2 SVGAGI come from the germline V gene. This CDR3 contains 15 residues. CDR3 coding DNA: TGTGCCAGCAGTCACTTCAGGGGTATGAACACTGAAGCTTTCTTT. This translates into CASSHFRGMNTEAFF.

The gene calls are TRBV6-2 or TRBV6-3 and TRBJ2-6; 9 bases align to TRBD1. V trimming: 4 bases; J trimming: 2 bases; junction bases outside the gene matches: 15. The CDR3 spans 20 residues. Germline V gene data show CDR1 as MNHEY and CDR2 as SVGEGT. The CDR3 DNA follows: TGTGCCAGCAGTTTTCTCCGGGACAGGGTCCCTACCACTGGGGCCAACGTCCTGACTTTC. As protein: CASSFLRDRVPTTGANVLTF.

This clonotype was seen more than once but under ten times. This chain joins TRBV30 and TRBJ2-4; D gene unclear. CDR1 GTSNPN and CDR2 SVGIG come from the germline V gene (reference sequence). The CDR3 contains 12 residues. V dropped 6 bases and J dropped 7 bases, with 13 bases sitting between them. The CDR3 nucleotides read TGTGCCTGCTTGGGCCGACGGAACATTCAGTACTTC. Translated, it gives CACLGRRNIQYF.